This T cell receptor (beta chain) was obtained from a study of identical twins. This clonotype showed up just a few times. TCRdb re-called the 5' RACE reads with MiXCR, one entry per CDR3 protein. The table shows approximately 600,000 distinct CDR3 sequences, with under 8.5% occurring only once. These data were also reused for a study on yellow fever vaccine responses in identical twins.

The origin of this receptor is a woman between 18 and 29 years old in good health. Material: PBMCs.

The CDR3: CASSPNGGFLMETQYF. CDR3 DNA sequence: TGCGCCAGCAGCCCAAACGGGGGGTTTTTGATGGAGACCCAGTACTTC. The chain joins TRBV4-1 to TRBJ2-5; 7 bases fit TRBD2. CDR1 is MGHRA and CDR2 is YSYEKL in the germline V gene. The ends lost 4 bases at V and 5 bases at J; junction bases unmatched: 13. The CDR3 is 16 residues long.